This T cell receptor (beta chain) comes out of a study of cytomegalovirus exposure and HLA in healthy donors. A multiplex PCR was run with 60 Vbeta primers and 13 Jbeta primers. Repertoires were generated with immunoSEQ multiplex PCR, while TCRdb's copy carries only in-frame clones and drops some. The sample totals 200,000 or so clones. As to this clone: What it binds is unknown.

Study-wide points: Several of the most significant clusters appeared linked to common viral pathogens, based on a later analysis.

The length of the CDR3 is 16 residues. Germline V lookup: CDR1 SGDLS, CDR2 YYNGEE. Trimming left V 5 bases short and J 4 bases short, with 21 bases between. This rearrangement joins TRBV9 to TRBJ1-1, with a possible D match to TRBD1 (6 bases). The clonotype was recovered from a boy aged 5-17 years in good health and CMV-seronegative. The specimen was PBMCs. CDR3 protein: CASSQNRAGLATEAFF. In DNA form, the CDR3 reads TGTGCCAGCAGTCAGAACAGGGCGGGTTTGGCCACTGAAGCTTTCTTT.